Presented here are 10 T cell receptor beta chains from one specimen sequenced in a study of OX40 agonist ivuxolimab in advanced cancers. Sequencing was performed with immunoSEQ multiplex PCR; in TCRdb, only in-frame clones are kept and a portion is missing. Of 60,000 to 65,000 clones detected, about 82% appear once; the ten largest clones hold around 2%. The sample consisted of CD4+ or CD8+ T cells sorted from blood, taken in a trial of the OX40 agonist ivuxolimab. The source of these receptors is an adult with an advanced solid tumor such as melanoma, head and neck, liver or kidney cancer.

In its sample, this clone was seen once. The chain recombines TRBV7-2 with TRBJ2-1, with a weak D call TRBD2 (7 bases). Looked up from germline, CDR1 is SGHTA and CDR2 is FQGNSA. Trimming cost V 6 bases and J 6 bases, with 21 bases left between them. The CDR3 length is 16 residues. The CDR3 DNA sequence: TGTGCCAGCAGGGGGGCGGTGAGCGGGATCGGCAATGAGCAGTTCTTC. Its protein is CASRGAVSGIGNEQFF. The full variable domain, in which reference TRBV7-2 and TRBJ2-1 provide the parts outside the CDR3, is GAGVSQSPSNKVTEKGKDVELRCDPISGHTALYWYRQSLGQGLEFLIYFQGNSAPDKSGLPSDRFSAERTGGSVSTLTIQRTQQEDSAVYLCASRGAVSGIGNEQFFGPGTRLTVL.

CDR3 protein: CASSQEGLAGGLPTDTQYF. The CDR3 DNA reads TGCGCCAGCAGCCAAGAAGGGCTAGCGGGAGGGCTCCCCACAGATACGCAGTATTTT. V gene TRBV4-3 combines with J gene TRBJ2-3, with 12 bases aligning to TRBD2. The V gene end was trimmed by 0 bases and the J gene end by 2 bases; junction bases not matched to a gene: 9. CDR1 is LGHNA and CDR2 is YSLEER in the germline V gene. This CDR3 contains 19 residues.

Of note for this clone: Germline and junction disagree at one end, which may indicate a read error. The J gene is TRBJ2-5, the V gene TRBV11-2; TRBD1 might be the D (5 bases). The length of the CDR3 is 11 residues. Per the germline V gene, CDR1 is SGHAT and CDR2 is FQNNGV. Here the CDR3 reads CASSLFGRVNF. Written as DNA, the CDR3 is TGTGCCAGCAGCTTATTCGGCAGGGTAAACTTC.

The chain has TRBV2 and TRBJ2-7; TRBD2 aligns across 9 bases. Trimming at V came to 4 bases and at J to 2 bases, leaving 6 bases not matched to a gene. The CDR3 length is 15 residues. In germline, CDR1 is SNHLY, CDR2 FYNNEI. The CDR3 loop reads CASSAPSGITYEQYF. CDR3 bases: TGTGCCAGCAGTGCCCCTAGCGGGATCACCTACGAGCAGTACTTC.

This clone turned up a few times. The V call is TRBV18, the J call TRBJ2-1; 7 bases are shared with TRBD2. Germline CDR1 reads KGHSH; CDR2 reads LQKENI. This CDR3 contains 15 residues. V shed 2 bases and J 5 bases; nucleotides not matched to a gene: 6. In DNA form, the CDR3 reads TGTGCCAGCTCACCAACGGGAGGCCTGGACAATGAGCAGTTCTTC. Translated: CASSPTGGLDNEQFF.

The J gene is TRBJ1-2, the V gene TRBV2; a weak D match, TRBD1 (6 bases). The V gene lost 6 bases and the J gene lost 3 bases, with 14 bases spanning the gap. Germline V gene data show CDR1 as SNHLY and CDR2 as FYNNEI. The CDR3 covers 14 residues. The chain's CDR3 is CASSSQGRDYGYTF. For the CDR3, the DNA is TGTGCCAGCAGCTCACAGGGTAGAGACTATGGCTACACCTTC.

The J gene is TRBJ2-7, the V gene TRBV5-5, with D perhaps matching TRBD1 or TRBD2 (5 bases each). Germline lookup yields CDR1 SGHKS and CDR2 YYEKEE (reference sequence). The CDR3 has 14 amino acids. Trimming removed 4 bases at V and 4 bases at J, with 15 bases between. CDR3 residues: CASSIRDGLYEQYF. The CDR3 DNA reads TGTGCCAGCAGCATCCGGGACGGGCTATACGAGCAGTACTTC.

This clone was counted between two and nine times. Other DNA variants within this sample encode the same CDR3. This sequence joins TRBV5-1 and TRBJ2-1, with D unresolved. This CDR3 is 14 amino acids long. CDR1 is SGHRS, CDR2 YFSETQ, per germline. Trimming shortened V by 0 bases and J by 4 bases, and 8 bases separated the two germline ends. CDR3 region: CASSLGTDYNEQFF. In DNA form, the CDR3 reads TGCGCCAGCAGCTTGGGGACGGATTACAATGAGCAGTTCTTC.

The V call is TRBV10-3, the J call TRBJ2-3; 9 bases match TRBD2. Germline CDR1 is ENHRY and CDR2 is SYGVKD. V gave up 0 bases and J gave up 0 bases; unmatched junction bases: 7. The CDR3 contains 18 residues. CDR3 sequence reads: CAISESRSGRYSTDTQYF. The DNA of the CDR3 is TGTGCCATCAGTGAGTCGAGGAGCGGGAGGTATAGCACAGATACGCAGTATTTT.

The rearrangement links TRBV5-1 to TRBJ2-7, with a possible D match to TRBD2 (6 bases). CDR1 and CDR2 (germline): SGHRS, YFSETQ. V lost 2 bases and J lost 1, with 10 bases in between. This CDR3 spans 14 amino acids. The CDR3 DNA sequence: TGCGCCAGCAGCTTCCGAGCGGGTTCCTACGAGCAGTACTTC. Protein: CASSFRAGSYEQYF.